The clone carrying this T cell receptor (beta chain) showed up just a few times. The sample comes from a study of T-cell memory formation after mild COVID-19. Study-wide background: Each donor largely had its own TCR clusters.

TCRdb re-called the 5' RACE reads with MiXCR, one entry per CDR3 protein. The profile shows around 340,000 distinct CDR3 sequences, more than 20% of them singletons. The CDR3 contains 14 residues. Between the trimmed V and J ends, which lost 7 bases and 0 bases, there was a span of 10 bases. CDR1 SNHLY and CDR2 FYNNEI come from the germline V gene. J is TRBJ2-1 and V is TRBV2; tentatively, D is TRBD2 (6 bases). Sequenced input: PBMCs or a T cell subset sorted from them (not recorded which). The TCR was taken from an adult woman who had mild COVID-19 (a few samples of this study predate the infection). Cell type and time point are not known. The CDR3 nucleotides are TGTGCCAGCAATCCAGCGGGCTCCTACAATGAGCAGTTCTTC. Amino acids: CASNPAGSYNEQFF. Combining the CDR3 with reference TRBV2 and TRBJ2-1 gives the whole variable domain EPEVTQTPSHQVTQMGQEVILRCVPISNHLYFYWYRQILGQKVEFLVSFYNNEISEKSEIFDDQFSVERPDGSNFTLKIRSTKLEDSAMYFCASNPAGSYNEQFFGPGTRLTVL.